The 5 T cell receptor beta chains below all came from one sample that was sequenced in a study of cytomegalovirus exposure and HLA in healthy donors. Use of 60 Vbeta and 13 Jbeta primers characterized the PCR. Only in-frame clones appear in the TCRdb table, and some are missing; sequencing was by immunoSEQ multiplex PCR. The repertoire holds approximately 140,000 clones, more than 75% seen once, with about 3.8% in the top ten. Sequenced sample: PBMCs. These receptors were collected from a man between 18 and 29 years old in good health and CMV-seronegative.

This clone was seen a few times. The chain carries TRBV30 and TRBJ1-5; no clear D. The CDR3 consists of 16 residues. Trimming left V 2 bases short and J 1 base short, with 15 bases between. The germline gives CDR1 GTSNPN, CDR2 SVGIG (reference sequence). CDR3 residues: CAWSPRQALSNQPQHF. The CDR3 DNA is TGTGCCTGGAGTCCAAGACAAGCCTTGAGCAATCAGCCCCAGCATTTT.

The chain uses TRBV29-1 and TRBJ2-5; a possible D gene is TRBD1 (6 bases). The end of the DNA aligns better with TRBJ2-7, so the J call may be wrong. The CDR3 runs 15 residues. Germline lookup yields CDR1 SQVTM and CDR2 ANQGSEA. Here the CDR3 reads CSGTLGDRSAYEQYF. CDR3 coding DNA: TGCAGCGGCACCCTGGGCGACAGGTCAGCCTACGAGCAGTACTTC.

The CDR3 sequence is CASSRLHRGPTDTQYF. DNA for the CDR3: TGTGCCAGCAGTCGCCTGCACAGGGGGCCCACAGATACGCAGTATTTT. The gene calls are TRBV28 and TRBJ2-3, with 9 bases identical to TRBD1. Germline V gene data show CDR1 as MDHEN and CDR2 as SYDVKM. The V and J ends lost 5 bases and 2 bases, in that order; junction bases with no gene match: 8. The CDR3 loop spans 16 amino acids.

The CDR3 spells CSAPFPETQYF. The CDR3 coding sequence is TGCAGTGCCCCCTTCCCGGAGACCCAGTACTTC. The chain employs TRBV20-1 and TRBJ2-5, with unresolved D. V was pared by 6 bases and J by 5 bases, with 10 bases between. Germline V gene lookup returns CDR1 DFQATT and CDR2 SNEGSKA (reference sequence). The CDR3 is made up of 11 amino acids.

This chain uses TRBV7-9 with TRBJ2-7, with TRBD2 matching over 7 bases. Germline loops: CDR1 SEHNR, CDR2 FQNEAQ (reference sequence). The CDR3 consists of 15 residues. With V trimmed by 4 bases and J by 3 bases, 9 bases remained unmatched. Here the CDR3 DNA reads TGTGCCAGCAGCTCCACACGTAGCGGGTACTACGAGCAGTACTTC. Encoded protein: CASSSTRSGYYEQYF.